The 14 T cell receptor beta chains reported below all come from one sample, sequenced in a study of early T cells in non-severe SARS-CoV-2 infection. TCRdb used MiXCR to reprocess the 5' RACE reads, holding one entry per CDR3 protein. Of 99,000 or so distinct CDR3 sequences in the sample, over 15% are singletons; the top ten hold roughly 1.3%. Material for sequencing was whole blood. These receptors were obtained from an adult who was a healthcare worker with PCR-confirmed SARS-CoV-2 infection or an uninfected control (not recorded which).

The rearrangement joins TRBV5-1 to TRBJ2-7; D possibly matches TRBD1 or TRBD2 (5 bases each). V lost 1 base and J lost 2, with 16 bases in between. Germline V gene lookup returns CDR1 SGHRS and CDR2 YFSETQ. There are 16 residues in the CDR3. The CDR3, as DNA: TGCGCCAGCAGCTTGTCGGTCGGGACGGTCGCCTACGAGCAGTACTTC. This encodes CASSLSVGTVAYEQYF.

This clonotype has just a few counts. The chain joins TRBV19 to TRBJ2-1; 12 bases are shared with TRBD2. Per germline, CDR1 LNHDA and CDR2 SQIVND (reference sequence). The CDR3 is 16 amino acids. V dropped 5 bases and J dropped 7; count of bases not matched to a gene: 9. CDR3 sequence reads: CASSFGLAGRENEQFF. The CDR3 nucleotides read TGTGCCAGTAGTTTCGGACTAGCGGGAAGGGAAAATGAGCAGTTCTTC.

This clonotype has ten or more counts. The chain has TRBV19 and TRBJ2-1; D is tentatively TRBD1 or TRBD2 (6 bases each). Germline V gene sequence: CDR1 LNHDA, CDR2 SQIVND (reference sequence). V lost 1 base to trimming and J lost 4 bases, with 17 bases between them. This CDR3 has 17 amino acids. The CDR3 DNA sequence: TGTGCCAGTAGTATAGGTCTTAGGAGGGGGAAATACAATGAGCAGTTCTTC. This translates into CASSIGLRRGKYNEQFF.

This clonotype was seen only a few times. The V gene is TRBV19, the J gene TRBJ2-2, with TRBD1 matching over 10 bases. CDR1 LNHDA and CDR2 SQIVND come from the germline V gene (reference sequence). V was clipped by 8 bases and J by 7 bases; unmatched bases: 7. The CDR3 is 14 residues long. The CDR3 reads CASSGQGIGGELFF. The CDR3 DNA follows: TGTGCCAGTTCGGGACAGGGGATCGGCGGGGAGCTGTTTTTT.

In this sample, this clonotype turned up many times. CDR3: CASRGLAGIDTQYF. DNA of the CDR3: TGTGCCAGCAGGGGACTAGCGGGGATAGATACGCAGTATTTT. The chain carries TRBV6-2 or TRBV6-3 and TRBJ2-3, with 13 bases aligning to TRBD2. Germline CDR1 and CDR2: MNHEY and SVGEGT. With 6 bases clipped from V and 5 bases from J, the junction kept 2 bases outside the gene matches. This CDR3 comprises 14 residues.

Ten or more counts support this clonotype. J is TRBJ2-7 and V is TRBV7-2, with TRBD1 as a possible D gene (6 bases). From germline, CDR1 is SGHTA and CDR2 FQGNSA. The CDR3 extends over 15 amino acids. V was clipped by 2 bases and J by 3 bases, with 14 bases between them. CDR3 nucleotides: TGTGCCAGCAGCTTAATACAGGGTGGGGGCTACGAGCAGTACTTC. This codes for CASSLIQGGGYEQYF.

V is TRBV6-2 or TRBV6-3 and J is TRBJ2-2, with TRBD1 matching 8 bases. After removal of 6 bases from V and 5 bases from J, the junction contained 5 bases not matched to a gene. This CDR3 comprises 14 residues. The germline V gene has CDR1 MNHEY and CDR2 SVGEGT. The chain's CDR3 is CASRTRTGTGELFF. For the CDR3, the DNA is TGTGCCAGCAGAACCAGGACAGGGACCGGGGAGCTGTTTTTT.

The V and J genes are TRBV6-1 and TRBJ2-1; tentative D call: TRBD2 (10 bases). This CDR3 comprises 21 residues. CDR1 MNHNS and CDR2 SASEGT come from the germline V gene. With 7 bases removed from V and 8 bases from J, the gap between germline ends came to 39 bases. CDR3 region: CASNNDGQGRAGGPVVYEQFF. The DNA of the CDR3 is TGTGCCAGCAACAACGACGGACAGGGGAGAGCGGGAGGGCCCGTGGTCTATGAGCAGTTCTTC.

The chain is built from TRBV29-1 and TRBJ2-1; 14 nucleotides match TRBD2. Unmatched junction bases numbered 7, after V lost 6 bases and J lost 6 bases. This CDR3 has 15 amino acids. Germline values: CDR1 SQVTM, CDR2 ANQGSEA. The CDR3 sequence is CSVETGTSGSNEQFF. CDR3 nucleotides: TGCAGCGTGGAAACCGGGACTAGCGGGAGCAATGAGCAGTTCTTC.

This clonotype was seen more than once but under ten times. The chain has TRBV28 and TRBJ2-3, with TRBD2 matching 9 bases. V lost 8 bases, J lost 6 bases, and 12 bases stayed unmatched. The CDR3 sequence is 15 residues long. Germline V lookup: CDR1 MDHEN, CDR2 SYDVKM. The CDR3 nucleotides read TGTGCCAGCTTACGGCGGGAGGGCCCTCGGGATACGCAGTATTTT. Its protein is CASLRREGPRDTQYF. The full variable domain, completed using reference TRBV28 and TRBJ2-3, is DVKVTQSSRYLVKRTGEKVFLECVQDMDHENMFWYRQDPGLGLRLIYFSYDVKMKEKGDIPEGYSVSREKKERFSLILESASTNQTSMYLCASLRREGPRDTQYFGPGTRLTVL.

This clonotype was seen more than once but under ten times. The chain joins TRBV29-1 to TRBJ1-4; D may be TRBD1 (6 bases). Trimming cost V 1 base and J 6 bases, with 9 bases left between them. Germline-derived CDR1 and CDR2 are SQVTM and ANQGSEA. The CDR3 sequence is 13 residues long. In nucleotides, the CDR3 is TGCAGCGTTGAAGGAAAGGGGGATGAAAAACTGTTTTTT. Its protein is CSVEGKGDEKLFF.

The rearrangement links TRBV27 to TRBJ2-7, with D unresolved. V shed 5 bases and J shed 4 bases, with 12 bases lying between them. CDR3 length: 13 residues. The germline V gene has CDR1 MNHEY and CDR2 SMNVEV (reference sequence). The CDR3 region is CASSTSGRYEQYF. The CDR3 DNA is TGTGCCAGCAGTACCTCCGGACGGTACGAGCAGTACTTC.

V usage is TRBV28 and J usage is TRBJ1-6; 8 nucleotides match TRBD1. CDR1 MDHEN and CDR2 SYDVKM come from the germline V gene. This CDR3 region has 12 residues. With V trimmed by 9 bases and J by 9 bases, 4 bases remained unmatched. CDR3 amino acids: CASWTGSSPLHF. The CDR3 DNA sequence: TGTGCCAGTTGGACAGGGAGTTCACCCCTCCACTTT.

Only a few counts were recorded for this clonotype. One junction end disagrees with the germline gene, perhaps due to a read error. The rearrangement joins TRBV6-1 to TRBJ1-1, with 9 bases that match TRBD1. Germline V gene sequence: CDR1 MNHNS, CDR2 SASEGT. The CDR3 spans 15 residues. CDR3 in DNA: TGCGCCAGCAGTGGACAGACAGGGGGGAAACCTGAAGCTTTCTTT. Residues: CASSGQTGGKPEAFF.